Detailed here is one T cell receptor beta chain. Germline V gene data show CDR1 as LNHNV and CDR2 as YYDKDF (reference sequence). With 9 bases removed from V and 0 bases from J, the gap between germline ends came to 8 bases. The CDR3 spans 12 residues. The data derive from a study of blood T cell repertoires in COVID-19. The overall study: Samples representing acute and convalescent COVID-19 were sourced from the United States, Italy and Spain. T cells, B-cell-depleted T cells, or PBMCs provided the cDNA or gDNA that served as material.

The repertoire was sequenced with immunoSEQ multiplex PCR; TCRdb's copy has only in-frame clones and lacks some. This sample has 200,000 to 300,000 clones, with about 87% found just once. This chain connects TRBV15 to TRBJ1-1; D is possibly TRBD1 (6 bases). The source of this sequence is a woman between 45 and 60 years old with acute or convalescent COVID-19. Input material: peripheral blood. The CDR3 bases are TGTGCCACTTGGGACATGAACACTGAAGCTTTCTTT. Amino acids: CATWDMNTEAFF.